These 23 T cell receptor beta chains came from one sample sequenced in a study of shared T cell receptors in the human thymus. Generated by immunoSEQ multiplex PCR, the TCRdb table keeps only in-frame clones and is missing some. The sample yields over 65,000 clones, 90% to 95% seen once. The sequencing input was thymocytes. The receptors were gathered from a human donor.

This chain connects TRBV19 to TRBJ2-2; D is uncertain. The ends were cut back, 3 bases at V and 7 bases at J, with 6 bases in the middle. Per germline, CDR1 LNHDA and CDR2 SQIVND (reference sequence). The CDR3 extends over 12 amino acids. CDR3 sequence reads: CASSIENGELFF. CDR3 sequence (DNA): TGTGCCAGTAGTATCGAGAACGGGGAGCTGTTTTTT.

The chain is built from TRBV7-2 and TRBJ2-1; 8 bases are a match to TRBD2. Germline values: CDR1 SGHTA, CDR2 FQGNSA. V shed 3 bases and J 8 bases; nucleotides not matched to a gene: 15. The CDR3 loop spans 17 amino acids. The chain's CDR3 is CASSLSWRGVFRDEQFF. The DNA for the CDR3 is TGTGCCAGCAGCTTGTCGTGGCGGGGGGTATTTAGGGATGAGCAGTTCTTC.

In DNA form, the CDR3 reads TGCGCCAGCAGCTTGTTGATCCGCCGGGACACAGCTAACTATGGCTACACCTTC. Residues: CASSLLIRRDTANYGYTF. The chain employs TRBV5-1 and TRBJ1-2, with D perhaps TRBD1 (6 bases). The germline gives CDR1 SGHRS, CDR2 YFSETQ. V shed 1 base and J shed 0 bases, with 19 bases lying between them. The CDR3 sequence is 18 residues long.

The genes are TRBV11-2 and TRBJ1-1, with a possible D match to TRBD1 (6 bases). The CDR3 length is 15 residues. Germline loops: CDR1 SGHAT, CDR2 FQNNGV. Trimming stripped 5 bases from V and 2 bases from J, with 15 bases between. The CDR3 DNA sequence: TGTGCCAGCAGCGCATATACAGGGATAAACACTGAAGCTTTCTTT. As protein: CASSAYTGINTEAFF. The full variable domain, its missing parts supplied by reference TRBV11-2 and TRBJ1-1, is EAGVAQSPRYKIIEKRQSVAFWCNPISGHATLYWYQQILGQGPKLLIQFQNNGVVDDSQLPKDRFSAERLKGVDSTLKIQPAKLEDSAVYLCASSAYTGINTEAFFGQGTRLTVV.

CDR3 loop: CASSLEPAYEQYF. The CDR3 coding sequence is TGCGCCAGCAGCTTGGAGCCTGCCTACGAGCAGTACTTC. The chain has TRBV5-1 and TRBJ2-7; no definite D call. Germline CDR1 is SGHRS and CDR2 is YFSETQ. The germline V and J ends were trimmed by 0 bases and 2 bases, with 6 bases remaining between them. This CDR3 is built from 13 residues.

The chain is built from TRBV21-1 and TRBJ1-1; TRBD1, as called in the table, went unchecked against the DNA. TRBV21-1 is reported as a pseudogene. CDR3 size: 14 residues. The CDR3 spells CASSNTRKNTEAFF. In DNA, the CDR3 is TGTGCCAGCAGCAATACCAGGAAGAACACTGAAGCTTTCTTT.

V usage is TRBV28 and J usage is TRBJ2-2; possibly TRBD1 for D (5 bases). V gave up 5 bases and J gave up 5 bases, with 12 bases separating them. The length of the CDR3 is 14 residues. Germline CDR1 is MDHEN and CDR2 is SYDVKM. CDR3 protein: CASSPPDRTGELFF. As DNA, the CDR3 is TGTGCCAGCAGTCCACCAGACAGAACCGGGGAGCTGTTTTTT.

This chain connects TRBV7-3 to TRBJ2-6; TRBD1 aligns across 9 bases. The CDR3 runs to 20 residues. With 1 base clipped from V and 1 base from J, the junction kept 11 bases outside the gene matches. In germline, CDR1 is SGHTA, CDR2 FQGTGA. In DNA form, the CDR3 reads TGTGCCAGCAGCTTAATAGGGTTGGGGACAGGGTTTTCTGGGGCCAACGTCCTGACTTTC. It is translated as CASSLIGLGTGFSGANVLTF.

This sequence joins TRBV6-6 and TRBJ1-1; no clear D. The V gene's germline CDR1 is MNHNY and CDR2 SVGAGI (reference sequence). The CDR3 totals 14 residues. The V end lost 7 bases, the J end lost 4 bases, and 16 bases lay between the germline ends. CDR3 residues: CASKRAVWGTEAFF. CDR3 DNA sequence: TGTGCCAGCAAGCGGGCAGTATGGGGCACTGAAGCTTTCTTT.

The rearrangement uses TRBV4-3 and TRBJ1-6, with D hard to call. V was trimmed by 1 base and J by 4 bases, leaving 23 bases between them. There are 20 residues in the CDR3. Germline V gene lookup returns CDR1 LGHNA and CDR2 YSLEER. As DNA, the CDR3 is TGCGCCAGCAGCCAAGTCAGGCTCCCGATGGTGGGGATATATAATTCACCCCTCCACTTT. This sequence encodes CASSQVRLPMVGIYNSPLHF.

V is TRBV19 and J is TRBJ1-1, with TRBD1 matching 9 bases. Germline loops: CDR1 LNHDA, CDR2 SQIVND (reference sequence). This CDR3 comprises 21 residues. V lost 0 bases to trimming and J lost 1 base; unmatched junction nucleotides: 18. CDR3 DNA: TGTGCCAGTAGTATAGATCCCCCGGGACAGGGTGGACCCCTCCAGAACACTGAAGCTTTCTTT. Translating it yields CASSIDPPGQGGPLQNTEAFF.

V usage is TRBV7-2 and J usage is TRBJ1-4; D gene uncertain. The germline gives CDR1 SGHTA, CDR2 FQGNSA. Trimming removed 5 bases from V and 8 bases from J, with 12 bases in between. This CDR3 is built from 13 residues. CDR3 nucleotide sequence: TGTGCCAGCAGCCCCCTCGTAGAGGAAAAACTGTTTTTT. Translating gives CASSPLVEEKLFF.

As for this clone: Other nucleotide sequences from this sample produce the same CDR3. This chain joins TRBV28 and TRBJ1-2, with 11 nucleotides matching TRBD1. V lost 5 bases and J lost 3; bases outside the gene matches: 11. The CDR3 has 17 amino acids. The germline gives CDR1 MDHEN, CDR2 SYDVKM. The CDR3 sequence: CASSRGQGAPLDYGYTF. The CDR3 region has the DNA TGTGCCAGCAGTAGAGGACAGGGGGCTCCCCTAGACTATGGCTACACCTTC.

The gene calls are TRBV6-1 and TRBJ1-5, with a tentative D call TRBD1 (5 bases). CDR1 is MNHNS, CDR2 SASEGT, per germline. The ends were cut back, 0 bases at V and 1 base at J, with 16 bases in the middle. The CDR3 has 18 residues. The CDR3 reads CASSEAIQGVRSNQPQHF. The CDR3 DNA is TGTGCCAGCAGTGAAGCAATTCAGGGAGTGAGGAGCAATCAGCCCCAGCATTTT.

V and J are TRBV27 and TRBJ2-7; the D is unclear. Germline CDR1 MNHEY, CDR2 SMNVEV (reference sequence). V gave up 7 bases and J gave up 2 bases, with 15 bases separating them. The CDR3 contains 14 residues. The CDR3 sequence: CASMKRRRAYEQYF. The CDR3 coding sequence is TGTGCCAGCATGAAGCGAAGGCGAGCCTACGAGCAGTACTTC.

V usage is TRBV4-1 and J usage is TRBJ2-1, with D uncertain. This CDR3 has 14 amino acids. The V end was cut by 3 bases, the J end by 6 bases, with 12 bases between. The germline V gene encodes CDR1 MGHRA and CDR2 YSYEKL. CDR3 sequence: CASSHRSPGNEQFF. In DNA form, the CDR3 reads TGCGCCAGCAGCCACCGATCTCCCGGCAATGAGCAGTTCTTC.

V gene TRBV14 combines with J gene TRBJ2-3; 7 positions match TRBD2. With V trimmed by 4 bases and J by 4 bases, 8 bases remained unmatched. Germline CDR1 reads SGHDN; CDR2 reads FVKESK. CDR3 size: 15 residues. The CDR3 protein is CASSLRDYSADTQYF. CDR3 DNA: TGTGCCAGCAGCCTCCGGGACTATTCAGCAGATACGCAGTATTTT.

The chain is built from TRBV9 and TRBJ2-1; D not resolved. V shed 0 bases and J shed 4 bases, with 14 bases lying between them. Per germline, CDR1 SGDLS and CDR2 YYNGEE. The CDR3 covers 16 residues. The CDR3 sequence is CASSVGVVGSYNEQFF. CDR3 DNA sequence: TGTGCCAGCAGCGTAGGTGTCGTGGGATCATACAATGAGCAGTTCTTC.

This chain joins TRBV5-4 and TRBJ1-4, with 9 positions matching TRBD1. The CDR3 is 20 residues long. J was trimmed by 5 bases and V by 4 bases; bases with no gene match: 21. Germline V gives CDR1 SGHNT, CDR2 YYREEE (reference sequence). The CDR3 coding sequence is TGTGCCAGCAGCCCCACCGGGACAGGGTATCCCCACGGTCCCAATGAAAAACTGTTTTTT. The encoded protein is CASSPTGTGYPHGPNEKLFF. The full variable domain, its missing parts supplied by reference TRBV5-4 and TRBJ1-4, is ETGVTQSPTHLIKTRGQQVTLRCSSQSGHNTVSWYQQALGQGPQFIFQYYREEENGRGNFPPRFSGLQFPNYSSELNVNALELDDSALYLCASSPTGTGYPHGPNEKLFFGSGTQLSVL.

In this sample, this clone turned up once. CDR3 residues: CASSLVGANTGELFF. CDR3 DNA sequence: TGTGCCAGCAGCTTAGTGGGGGCGAACACCGGGGAGCTGTTTTTT. V gene TRBV7-3 combines with J gene TRBJ2-2, with D possibly called TRBD1 or TRBD2 (5 bases each). The ends were cut back, 2 bases at V and 0 bases at J, with 7 bases in the middle. The CDR3 is 15 residues long. CDR1 SGHTA and CDR2 FQGTGA come from the germline V gene.

V usage is TRBV19 and J usage is TRBJ1-1; 7 positions agree with TRBD1. V shed 6 bases and J 3 bases; nucleotides not matched to a gene: 7. Germline V gene sequence: CDR1 LNHDA, CDR2 SQIVND (reference sequence). The length of the CDR3 is 14 residues. CDR3 nucleotide sequence: TGTGCCAGTAGCCCCCAGAGGGGGCACACTGAAGCTTTCTTT. This sequence encodes CASSPQRGHTEAFF.

The rearrangement links TRBV4-2 to TRBJ2-2; tentatively, D is TRBD2 (5 bases). The germline V gene encodes CDR1 LGHNA and CDR2 YNFKEQ. This CDR3 is 16 amino acids long. Trimming left V 2 bases short and J 6 bases short, with 16 bases between. CDR3 region: CASSQFRGLRAGELFF. DNA of the CDR3: TGTGCCAGCAGCCAATTCCGCGGGTTAAGGGCCGGGGAGCTGTTTTTT.

The chain uses TRBV4-3 and TRBJ1-5; the D gene is possibly TRBD1 (5 bases). Looked up from germline, CDR1 is LGHNA and CDR2 is YSLEER. The V end lost 0 bases, the J end lost 7 bases, and 28 bases lay between the germline ends. The CDR3 has 20 residues. CDR3 loop: CASSQEWVFPMTVQGQPQHF. The CDR3, as DNA: TGCGCCAGCAGCCAAGAGTGGGTATTCCCCATGACAGTTCAGGGCCAGCCCCAGCATTTT.